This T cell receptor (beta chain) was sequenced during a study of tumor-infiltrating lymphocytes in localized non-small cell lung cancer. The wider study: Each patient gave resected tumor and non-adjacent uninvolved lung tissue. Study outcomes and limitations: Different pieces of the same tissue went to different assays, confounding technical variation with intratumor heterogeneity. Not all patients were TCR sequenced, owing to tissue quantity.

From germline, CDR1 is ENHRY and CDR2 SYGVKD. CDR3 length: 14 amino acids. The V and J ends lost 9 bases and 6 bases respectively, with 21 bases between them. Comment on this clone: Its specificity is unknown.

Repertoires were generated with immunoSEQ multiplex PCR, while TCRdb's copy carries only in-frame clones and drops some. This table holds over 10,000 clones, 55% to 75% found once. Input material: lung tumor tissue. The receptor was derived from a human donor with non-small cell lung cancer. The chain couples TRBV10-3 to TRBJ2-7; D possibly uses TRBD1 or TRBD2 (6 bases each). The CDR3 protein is CAIRGASSPFEQYF. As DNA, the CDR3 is TGTGCCATTAGGGGGGCCTCCTCGCCTTTCGAGCAGTACTTC.